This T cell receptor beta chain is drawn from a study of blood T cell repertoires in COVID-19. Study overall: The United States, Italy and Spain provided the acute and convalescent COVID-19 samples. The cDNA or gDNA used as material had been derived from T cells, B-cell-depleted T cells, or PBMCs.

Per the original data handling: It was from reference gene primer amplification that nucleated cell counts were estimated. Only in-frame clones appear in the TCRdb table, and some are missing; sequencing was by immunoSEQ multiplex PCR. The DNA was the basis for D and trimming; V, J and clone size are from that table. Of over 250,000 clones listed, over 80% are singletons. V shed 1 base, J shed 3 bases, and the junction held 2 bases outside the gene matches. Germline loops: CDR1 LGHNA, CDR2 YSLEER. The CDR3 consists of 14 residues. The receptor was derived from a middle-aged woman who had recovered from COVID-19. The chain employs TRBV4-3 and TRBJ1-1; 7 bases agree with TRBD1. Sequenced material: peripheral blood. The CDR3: CASSQGTGDTEAFF. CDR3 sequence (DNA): TGCGCCAGCAGCCAAGGAACAGGGGACACTGAAGCTTTCTTT.